This TCR beta chain was retrieved from a study of beta chain features in type 1 diabetes. Study-level background: The examined sorted cells totaled over 85,000,000 across samples. The study's findings and limits: Shorter templates may be favored by PCR, equally so in patients and controls. Significant though moderate, a shortening of TCRB CDR3s appeared in all four CD4+ subsets of Type 1 diabetes patients. The analysis here could not establish whether HLA type shapes TCRB rearrangement.

Expressed TCRB transcripts were sequenced because the entire RNA isolate underwent reverse transcription. Generated by immunoSEQ multiplex PCR, the TCRdb table keeps only in-frame clones and is missing some. The profile shows over 200,000 clones, roughly 11% of them singletons. This clone was recorded a few times. Antigen specificity is unknown. The TCR was taken from a man aged 25-40 years with type 1 diabetes. Sequencing was performed on naive CD4+ T cells from blood.

The CDR3, as DNA: TGTGCCAGCAGACAAACAGGGGATCCTGCAAGGCCCCAGCATTTT. Encoded protein: CASRQTGDPARPQHF. The chain joins TRBV6-5 to TRBJ1-5; 7 bases agree with TRBD1. Germline loops: CDR1 MNHEY, CDR2 SVGAGI. J was trimmed by 9 bases and V by 6 bases; bases with no gene match: 14. There are 15 residues in the CDR3.